This T cell receptor beta chain was found in a study of T cell responses to AZD1222 COVID-19 vaccine. Method: immunoSEQ multiplex PCR; TCRdb's copy keeps in-frame clones and lacks some. This table has more than 70,000 clones, 70% to 90% appearing once. The study's findings and limits: A mostly white British donor set with more females was recruited, and clonal diversity was possibly underestimated. After the peak T cell response, and only then, were repertoires sampled. At 160-218 and 743-854, vaccine-associated CD4 TCRs were dominant, and they spanned spike.

This clone was found once. Its antigen is currently unknown. The CDR3 is made up of 15 amino acids. V shed 4 bases and J 12 bases; nucleotides not matched to a gene: 16. Germline V gene lookup returns CDR1 SEHNR and CDR2 FQNEAQ (reference sequence). Sample: peripheral blood, taken on day 0 of AZD1222 vaccination. V is TRBV7-9 and J is TRBJ2-7; 9 bases match TRBD1. The TCR was taken from an adult in good health. The CDR3 loop reads CASSYNQPGQGDTYF. CDR3 nucleotide sequence: TGTGCCAGCAGCTACAACCAACCGGGACAGGGAGATACGTACTTC.